This entry features one T cell receptor beta chain sequence. CDR3 length equals 16 residues. Germline loops: CDR1 MNHEY, CDR2 SVGAGI. The V gene lost 4 bases and the J gene lost 3 bases, with 16 bases spanning the gap. This entry comes from a study of blood T cell repertoires in COVID-19. The wider study: Acute and convalescent COVID-19 specimens originated in the United States, Italy and Spain. PBMCs, B-cell-depleted T cells, or T cells were the source of the cDNA or gDNA that made up the material.

Per the original methods: Quantification of nucleated cells was approximated via reference gene primer amplification. TCRdb keeps only in-frame clones here, not all; method: immunoSEQ multiplex PCR. From that table come the V and J calls and clone size; the DNA was used to work out D and trimming. This table has 350,000 or so clones, around nine tenths appearing once. Sequencing used PBMCs or T cells enriched from blood (not recorded which). This clonotype was obtained from a woman in her thirties who had been exposed to COVID-19. The chain is built from TRBV6-5 and TRBJ2-4; tentative D call: TRBD2 (6 bases). The CDR3 here is CASSLGGFQGKNIQYF. CDR3 nucleotide sequence: TGTGCCAGCAGTTTGGGGGGATTTCAGGGCAAAAACATTCAGTACTTC.